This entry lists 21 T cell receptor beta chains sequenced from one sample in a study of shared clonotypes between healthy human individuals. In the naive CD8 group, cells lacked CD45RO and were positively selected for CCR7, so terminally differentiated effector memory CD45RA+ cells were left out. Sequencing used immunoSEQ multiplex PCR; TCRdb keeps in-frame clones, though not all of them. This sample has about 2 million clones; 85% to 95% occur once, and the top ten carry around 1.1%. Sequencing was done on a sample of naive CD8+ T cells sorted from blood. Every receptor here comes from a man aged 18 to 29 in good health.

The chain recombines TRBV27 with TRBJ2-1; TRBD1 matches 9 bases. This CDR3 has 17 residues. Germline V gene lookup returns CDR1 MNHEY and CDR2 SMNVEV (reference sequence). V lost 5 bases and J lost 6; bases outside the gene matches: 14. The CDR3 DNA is TGTGCCAGCAGTACTGCCGTCGCGACAGGGGGTGTCAATGAGCAGTTCTTC. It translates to CASSTAVATGGVNEQFF.

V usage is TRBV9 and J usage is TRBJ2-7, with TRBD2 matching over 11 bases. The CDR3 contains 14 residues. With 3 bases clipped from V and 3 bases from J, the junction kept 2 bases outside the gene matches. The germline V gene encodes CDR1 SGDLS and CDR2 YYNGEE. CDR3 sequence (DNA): TGTGCCAGCAGCGCTAGCGGGGGGCGCTACGAGCAGTACTTC. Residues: CASSASGGRYEQYF.

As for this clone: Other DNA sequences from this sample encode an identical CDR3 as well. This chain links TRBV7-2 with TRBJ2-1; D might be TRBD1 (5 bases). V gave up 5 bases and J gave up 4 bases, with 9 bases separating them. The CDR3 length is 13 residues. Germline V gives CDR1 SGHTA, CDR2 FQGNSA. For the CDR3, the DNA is TGTGCCAGCAGCCTAGACAGTTACAATGAGCAGTTCTTC. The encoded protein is CASSLDSYNEQFF.

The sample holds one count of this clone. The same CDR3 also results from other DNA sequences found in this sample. The DNA for the CDR3 is TGTGCCAGCAGTTTAACAGGGGGATTGGAGACCCAGTACTTC. Translation: CASSLTGGLETQYF. This rearrangement joins TRBV28 to TRBJ2-5; 8 nucleotides match TRBD1. V lost 2 bases and J lost 5; bases outside the gene matches: 4. The CDR3 is 14 residues long. CDR1 is MDHEN and CDR2 is SYDVKM in the germline V gene.

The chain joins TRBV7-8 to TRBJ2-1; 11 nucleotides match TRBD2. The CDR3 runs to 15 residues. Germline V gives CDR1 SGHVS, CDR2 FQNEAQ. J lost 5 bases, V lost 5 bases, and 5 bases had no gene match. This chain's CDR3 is CASSQGLAVNNEQFF. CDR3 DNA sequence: TGTGCCAGCAGCCAGGGACTAGCGGTGAACAATGAGCAGTTCTTC. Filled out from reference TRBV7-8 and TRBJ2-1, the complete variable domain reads GAGVSQSPRYKVAKRGQDVALRCDPISGHVSLFWYQQALGQGPEFLTYFQNEAQLDKSGLPSDRFFAERPEGSVSTLKIQRTQQEDSAVYLCASSQGLAVNNEQFFGPGTRLTVL.

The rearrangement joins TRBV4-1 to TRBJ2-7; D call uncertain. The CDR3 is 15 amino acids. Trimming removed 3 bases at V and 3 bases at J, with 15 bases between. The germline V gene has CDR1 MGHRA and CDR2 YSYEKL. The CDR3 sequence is CASSQGLDMFYEQYF. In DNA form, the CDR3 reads TGCGCCAGCAGCCAGGGGTTAGACATGTTCTACGAGCAGTACTTC.

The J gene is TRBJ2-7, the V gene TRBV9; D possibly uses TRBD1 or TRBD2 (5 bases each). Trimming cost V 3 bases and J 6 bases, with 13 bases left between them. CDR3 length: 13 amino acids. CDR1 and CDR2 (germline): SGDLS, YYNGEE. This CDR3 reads CASSGDPHVEQYF. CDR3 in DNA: TGTGCCAGCAGCGGGGACCCTCACGTCGAGCAGTACTTC.

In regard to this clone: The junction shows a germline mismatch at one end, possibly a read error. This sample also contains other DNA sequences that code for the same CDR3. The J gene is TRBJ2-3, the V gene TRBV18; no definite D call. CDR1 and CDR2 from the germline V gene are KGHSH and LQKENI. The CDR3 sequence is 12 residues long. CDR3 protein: CASSPIADTQYF. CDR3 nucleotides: TGCGCCAGCTCACCAATCGCAGATACGCAGTATTTT.

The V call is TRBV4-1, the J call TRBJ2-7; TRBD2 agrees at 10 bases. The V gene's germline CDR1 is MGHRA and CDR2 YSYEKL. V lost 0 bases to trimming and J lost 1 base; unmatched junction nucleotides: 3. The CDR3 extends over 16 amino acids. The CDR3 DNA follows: TGCGCCAGCAGCCAAGATGAGCGGGAGGGTTCCTACGAGCAGTACTTC. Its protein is CASSQDEREGSYEQYF.

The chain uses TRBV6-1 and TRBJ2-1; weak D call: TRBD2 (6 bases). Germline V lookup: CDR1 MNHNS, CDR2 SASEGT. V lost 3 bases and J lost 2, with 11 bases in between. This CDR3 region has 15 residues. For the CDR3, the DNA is TGTGCCAGCAGTGATGGGTCGGGAGCCTACAATGAGCAGTTCTTC. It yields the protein CASSDGSGAYNEQFF.

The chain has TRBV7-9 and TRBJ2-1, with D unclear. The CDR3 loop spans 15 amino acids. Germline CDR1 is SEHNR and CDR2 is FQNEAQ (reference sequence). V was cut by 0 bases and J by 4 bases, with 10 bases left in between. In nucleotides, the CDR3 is TGTGCCAGCAGCTTAGCAGGGCAGGCTTACAATGAGCAGTTCTTC. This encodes CASSLAGQAYNEQFF.

CDR3 loop: CASSNQPWALDGYTF. The CDR3 DNA is TGTGCCAGCAGTAACCAACCTTGGGCCTTGGATGGCTACACCTTC. V and J are TRBV6-5 and TRBJ1-2; D not resolved. The CDR3 totals 15 residues. Trimming cost V 5 bases and J 6 bases, with 19 bases left between them. Germline CDR1 MNHEY, CDR2 SVGAGI.

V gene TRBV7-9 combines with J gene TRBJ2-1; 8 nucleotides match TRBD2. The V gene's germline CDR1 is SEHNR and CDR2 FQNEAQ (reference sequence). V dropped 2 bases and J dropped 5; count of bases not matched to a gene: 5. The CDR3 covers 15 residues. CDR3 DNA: TGTGCCAGCAGCTTATCGGCGGGAGGTGACAATGAGCAGTTCTTC. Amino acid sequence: CASSLSAGGDNEQFF.

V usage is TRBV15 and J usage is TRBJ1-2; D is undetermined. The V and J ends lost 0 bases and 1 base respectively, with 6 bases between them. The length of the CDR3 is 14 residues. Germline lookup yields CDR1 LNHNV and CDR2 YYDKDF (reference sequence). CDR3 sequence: CATSRDLGNYGYTF. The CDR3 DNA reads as TGTGCCACCAGCAGAGATCTCGGTAACTATGGCTACACCTTC.

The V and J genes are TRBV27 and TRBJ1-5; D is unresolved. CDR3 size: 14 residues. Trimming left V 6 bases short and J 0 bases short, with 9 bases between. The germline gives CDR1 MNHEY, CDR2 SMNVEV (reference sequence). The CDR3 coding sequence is TGTGCCAGCAGCGAGTCCTATAGCAATCAGCCCCAGCATTTT. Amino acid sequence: CASSESYSNQPQHF.

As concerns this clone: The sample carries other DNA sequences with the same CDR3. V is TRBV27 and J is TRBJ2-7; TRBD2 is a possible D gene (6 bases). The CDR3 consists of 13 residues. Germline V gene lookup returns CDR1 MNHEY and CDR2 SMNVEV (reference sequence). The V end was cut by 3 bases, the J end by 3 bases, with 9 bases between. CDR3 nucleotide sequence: TGTGCCAGCAGTTTGACGGGAGTCTACGAGCAGTACTTC. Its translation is CASSLTGVYEQYF.

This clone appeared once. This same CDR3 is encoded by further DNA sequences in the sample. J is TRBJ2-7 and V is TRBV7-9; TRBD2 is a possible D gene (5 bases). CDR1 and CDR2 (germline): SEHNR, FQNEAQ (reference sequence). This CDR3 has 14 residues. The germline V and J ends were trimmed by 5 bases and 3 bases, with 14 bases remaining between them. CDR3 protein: CASSPSGVDYEQYF. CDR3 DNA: TGTGCCAGCAGCCCCTCCGGGGTCGACTACGAGCAGTACTTC. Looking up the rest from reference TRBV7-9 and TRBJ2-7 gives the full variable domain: DTGVSQNPRHKITKRGQNVTFRCDPISEHNRLYWYRQTLGQGPEFLTYFQNEAQLEKSRLLSDRFSAERPKGSFSTLEIQRTEQGDSAMYLCASSPSGVDYEQYFGPGTRLTVT.

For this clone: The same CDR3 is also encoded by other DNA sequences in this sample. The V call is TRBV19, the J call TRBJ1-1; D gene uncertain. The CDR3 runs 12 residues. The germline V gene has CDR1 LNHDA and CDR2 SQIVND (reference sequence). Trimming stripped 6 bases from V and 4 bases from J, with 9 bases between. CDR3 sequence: CASSPGGTEAFF. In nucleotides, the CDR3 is TGTGCCAGTAGCCCTGGAGGCACTGAAGCTTTCTTT. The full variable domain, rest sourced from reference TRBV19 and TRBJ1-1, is DGGITQSPKYLFRKEGQNVTLSCEQNLNHDAMYWYRQDPGQGLRLIYYSQIVNDFQKGDIAEGYSVSREKKESFPLTVTSAQKNPTAFYLCASSPGGTEAFFGQGTRLTVV.

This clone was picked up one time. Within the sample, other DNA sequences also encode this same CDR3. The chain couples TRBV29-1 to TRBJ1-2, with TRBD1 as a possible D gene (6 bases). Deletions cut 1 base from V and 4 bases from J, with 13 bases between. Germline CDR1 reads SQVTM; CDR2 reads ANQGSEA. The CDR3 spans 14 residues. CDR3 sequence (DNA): TGCAGCGTTGAAGTAGTGGGGGCGGGCTATGGCTACACCTTC. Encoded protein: CSVEVVGAGYGYTF.

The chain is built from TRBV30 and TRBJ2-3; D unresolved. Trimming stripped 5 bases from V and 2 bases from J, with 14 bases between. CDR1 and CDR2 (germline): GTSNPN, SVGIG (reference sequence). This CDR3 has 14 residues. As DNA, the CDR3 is TGTGCCTGGTTTGACGCTCAATTCACAGATACGCAGTATTTT. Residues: CAWFDAQFTDTQYF.

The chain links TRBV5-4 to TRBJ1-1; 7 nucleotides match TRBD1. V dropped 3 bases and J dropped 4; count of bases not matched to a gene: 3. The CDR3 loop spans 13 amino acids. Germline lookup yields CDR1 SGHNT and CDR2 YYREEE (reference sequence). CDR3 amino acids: CASSSQGVTEAFF. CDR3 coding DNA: TGTGCCAGCAGCTCGCAGGGGGTCACTGAAGCTTTCTTT.